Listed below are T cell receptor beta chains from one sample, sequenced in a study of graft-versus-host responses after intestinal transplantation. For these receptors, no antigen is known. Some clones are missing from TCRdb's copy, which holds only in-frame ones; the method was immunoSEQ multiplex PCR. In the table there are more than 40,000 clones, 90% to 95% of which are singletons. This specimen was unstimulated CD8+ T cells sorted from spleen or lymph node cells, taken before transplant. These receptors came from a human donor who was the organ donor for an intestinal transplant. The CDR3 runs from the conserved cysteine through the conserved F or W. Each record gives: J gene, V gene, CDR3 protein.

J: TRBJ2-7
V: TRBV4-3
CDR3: CASSQDVGPAYEQYF

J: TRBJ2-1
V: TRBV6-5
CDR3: CASSYSDGSSYNEQFF

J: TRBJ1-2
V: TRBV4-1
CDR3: CASSQFGVNREIYGYTF

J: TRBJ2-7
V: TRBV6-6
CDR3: CASSYLGTRYEQYF

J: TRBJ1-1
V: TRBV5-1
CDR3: CASSLALSGENTEAFF

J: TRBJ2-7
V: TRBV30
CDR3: CAWAVGQGSYEQYF

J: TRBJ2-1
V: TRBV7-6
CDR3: CASSFSGGASDEQFF

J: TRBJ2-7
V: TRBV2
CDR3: CASSERDYEQYF

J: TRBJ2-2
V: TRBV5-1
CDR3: CASSLVAGITGELFF

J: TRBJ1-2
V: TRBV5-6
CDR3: CASSWTNTGDNYGYTF

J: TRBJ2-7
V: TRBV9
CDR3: CASSVGGVSYEQYF

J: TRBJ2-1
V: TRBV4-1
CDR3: CASSQAPGTGGINEQFF

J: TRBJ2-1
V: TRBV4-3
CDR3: CASSQDLGITANEQFF

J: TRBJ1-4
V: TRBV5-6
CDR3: CASSARTRANEKLFF

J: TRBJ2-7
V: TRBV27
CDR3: CASSFSAEIIYEQYF

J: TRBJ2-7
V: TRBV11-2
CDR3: CASSYQQGTYEQYF

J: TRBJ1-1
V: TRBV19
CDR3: CASSIGVMNTEAFF

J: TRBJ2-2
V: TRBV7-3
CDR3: CASSLTGALTGELFF

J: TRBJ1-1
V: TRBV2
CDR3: CASRETGAGTEAFF

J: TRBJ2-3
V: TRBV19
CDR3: CASSIPSTDTQYF

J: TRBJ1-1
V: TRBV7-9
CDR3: CASSSVISIGTEAFF

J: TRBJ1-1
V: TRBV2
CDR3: CASSDDRGYGDTEAFF

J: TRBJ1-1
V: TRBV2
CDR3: CASSEGGLGDTEAFF

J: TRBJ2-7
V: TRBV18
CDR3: CASSPKPGYEQYF

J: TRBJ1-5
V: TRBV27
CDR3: CASSPWAGEEGQPQHF

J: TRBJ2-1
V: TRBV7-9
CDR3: CASSPVADNEQFF

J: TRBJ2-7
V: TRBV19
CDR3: CASSITEGERQYF

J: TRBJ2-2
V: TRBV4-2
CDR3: CASSQSPASGGAEVSTGELFF

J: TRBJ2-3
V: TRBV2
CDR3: CATPGQGTDTQYF

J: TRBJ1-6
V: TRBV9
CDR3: CASSVTDGRSPLHF